This is a list of T cell receptor beta chains from one sample in a study of metastatic and nonmetastatic thyroid tumors. TCRdb re-called clones from the PCR reads using MiXCR. The sample consists of over 7,500 clones, 9.5% to 13% of them appearing once. Sequenced: tumor tissue. These TCRs come from a female donor with papillary thyroid cancer or a benign thyroid nodule (not recorded which). Some clones in this sample may be carry-over from other donors' samples. Both conserved end residues are part of each CDR3. The D gene is left open where the match is weak. Size values are once, few and many counts, or a class for expanded clones, and some rows have none.

>TRBJ1-2|medium-sized|.|13|TRBV6-6
TGTGCCAGCAGTTACCATCGGGGCCAAGGCTACACCTTC
CASSYHRGQGYTF
>TRBJ2-3|.|.|16|TRBV7-6
TGTGCCAGCAGCTTAGCGATTAATGAGCACCAAGAGACCCAGTATTTT
CASSLAINEHQETQYF
>TRBJ2-1|many|TRBD2|19|TRBV20-1
TGCAGTGCTAGAGCCAACTCCCAACTCGGACTAGCGGGAGCAGGTGAGCAGTTCTTC
CSARANSQLGLAGAGEQFF
>TRBJ1-5|many|.|13|TRBV20-1
TGCAGTGTACAGCTTGATAGCAATCAGCCCCAGCATTTT
CSVQLDSNQPQHF
>TRBJ1-6|many|.|14|TRBV20-1
TGCAGTGCTAGAAAGGGGCGAGATAATTCACCCCTCCACTTT
CSARKGRDNSPLHF
>TRBJ1-4|many|.|15|TRBV3-1
TGTGCCAGCAGCCAAGTCAGGGCAACTAATGAAAAACTGTTTTTT
CASSQVRATNEKLFF
>TRBJ2-3|.|TRBD2|16|TRBV30
TGTGCCTGGAGTGTCGCGGGGGGCTATATCATAGATACGCAGTATTTT
CAWSVAGGYIIDTQYF
>TRBJ2-3|many|.|14|TRBV14
TGTGCCAGCAGCCGGGCCCTTCCGCCAGATACGCAGTATTTT
CASSRALPPDTQYF
>TRBJ2-5|.|TRBD2|19|TRBV6-1
TGTGCCAGCAGCAGTAGTCGGGGACTAGCGGGGGAACCACAAGAGACCCAGTACTTC
CASSSSRGLAGEPQETQYF
>TRBJ2-3|many|.|15|TRBV3-1
TGTGCCAGCAGCCAAGTGGGACAAAGCACAGATACGCAGTATTTT
CASSQVGQSTDTQYF
>TRBJ2-1|few|TRBD1|14|TRBV6-1
TGTGCCAGCAGACTTTCGACAGGGTTCAATGAGCAGTTCTTC
CASRLSTGFNEQFF
>TRBJ2-1|many|TRBD2|16|TRBV10-3
TGTGCCATCAGTTGGAGCAGCGGGAGCTCCTACAATGAGCAGTTCTTC
CAISWSSGSSYNEQFF
>TRBJ2-1|few|.|12|TRBV2
TGTGCCAGCAGCACAGGGTTAGATGAGCAGTTCTTC
CASSTGLDEQFF
>TRBJ1-6|many|.|15|TRBV5-4
TGTGCCAGCAGCGTACAGGGAACTTATAATTCACCCCTCCACTTT
CASSVQGTYNSPLHF
>TRBJ2-1|many|.|15|TRBV7-9
TGTGCCAGCAGTGGGGGAGGGACAGACTACAATGAGCAGTTCTTC
CASSGGGTDYNEQFF
>TRBJ1-5|medium-sized|TRBD1|13|TRBV6-1
TGTGCCAGCAGTAAAACAGGGGAACAGCCCCAGCATTTT
CASSKTGEQPQHF
>TRBJ2-1|medium-sized|TRBD2|14|TRBV2
TGTGCCAGCAGTGGGCTAGCGGGTTACAATGAGCAGTTCTTC
CASSGLAGYNEQFF
>TRBJ2-7|few|TRBD1|15|TRBV6-5
TGTGCCAGCAGTCACTCCGGGACAGGGAGCTACGAGCAGTACTTC
CASSHSGTGSYEQYF
>TRBJ2-5|many|TRBD2|16|TRBV9
TGTGCCAGCAGCCCCAGACTAGCGGTCGACCAAGAGACCCAGTACTTC
CASSPRLAVDQETQYF
>TRBJ1-5|medium-sized|.|14|TRBV6-1
TGTGCCAGCAGTAGCCAGGTTAGCAATCAGCCCCAGCATTTT
CASSSQVSNQPQHF